This section outlines one T cell receptor (beta chain) sequence together with its context. CDR3 length: 15 amino acids. V shed 5 bases, J shed 14 bases, and the junction held 14 bases outside the gene matches. CDR1 and CDR2 (germline): SGHTA, FQGNSA. The data are from a study of blood T cell repertoires in COVID-19. Overall study context: The origin of the acute and convalescent COVID-19 samples was the United States, Italy and Spain. Sources were T cells, B-cell-depleted T cells, or PBMCs; the material itself was cDNA or gDNA.

Original processing notes: Reference gene primers were amplified, and this amplification served to estimate nucleated cell counts. Assay: immunoSEQ multiplex PCR; the TCRdb copy retains only in-frame clones and omits some. That table is the source of V, J and clone size, and D and trimming were worked out from the DNA. The sample includes tens of thousands of clones, roughly 79% of them seen just once. Sequenced input: peripheral blood. The genes are TRBV7-2 and TRBJ2-1, with 11 bases lining up with TRBD1. The sequence came from a woman in her fifties or sixties with acute or convalescent COVID-19. CDR3 nucleotide sequence: TGTGCCAGCAGCCCGAGGGGGGACAGGGGGGCATATAAGTTCTTC. Its protein product is CASSPRGDRGAYKFF.